The rows below give T cell receptor beta chains drawn from one sample of a study of somatic mutations in cytotoxic T cells in rheumatoid arthritis. TCRdb keeps only in-frame clones here, not all; method: immunoSEQ multiplex PCR. The sample holds just over 15,000 clones; 70% to 75% are singletons and the top ten take 13% to 15%. Sequencing was performed on CD8+ T cells sorted from blood. Every receptor here comes from an adult with rheumatoid arthritis. The CDR3 runs from the conserved cysteine through the conserved F or W. A D gene is named only where the DNA matches it firmly.

TRBV21-1,TRBJ1-3,13,NA,TGTGCCAGGATCGGACGGACTGGAAACACCATATATTTT,CARIGRTGNTIYF
TRBV18,TRBJ1-2,14,TRBD1,TGTGCCAGCTCATCATCCGACAGGGTAGATGGCTACACCTTC,CASSSSDRVDGYTF
TRBV5-1,TRBJ2-2,14,NA,TGCGCCAGCAGCTTGGCCAGTAACACCGGGGAGCTGTTTTTT,CASSLASNTGELFF
TRBV19,TRBJ1-1,14,NA,TGTGCCAGTAGACACTGGGAAATGAACACTGAAGCTTTCTTT,CASRHWEMNTEAFF
TRBV6-5,TRBJ1-3,15,NA,TGTGCCAGCAGATCGGGCCCAGGCGATCGAAACACCATATATTTT,CASRSGPGDRNTIYF
TRBV19,TRBJ2-7,13,NA,TGTGCCAGTAGGTCGAAGTCCAGCTACGAGCAGTACTTC,CASRSKSSYEQYF
TRBV6-1,TRBJ2-1,13,TRBD2,TGTGCCAGCAATTACGGGGGGGCCAATGAGCAGTTCTTC,CASNYGGANEQFF
TRBV13,TRBJ2-7,14,NA,TGTGCCAGCAGCTTAGGGGCTAATAAGGCCGAGCAGTACTTC,CASSLGANKAEQYF
TRBV29-1,TRBJ2-1,16,TRBD2,TGCAGCGTTCTCCCTGCTAGCGGTTGGTCGTACAATGAGCAGTTCTTC,CSVLPASGWSYNEQFF
TRBV15,TRBJ1-2,13,NA,TGTGCCACCAGCAGCCGACGGTACTATGGCTACACCTTC,CATSSRRYYGYTF
TRBV5-4,TRBJ1-1,15,TRBD1,TGTGCCAGCAGCCATCGGACAGGGAGGAACACTGAAGCTTTCTTT,CASSHRTGRNTEAFF
TRBV6-6,TRBJ1-1,13,NA,TGTGCCAGCAGCTACACAGCCAACACTGAAGCTTTCTTT,CASSYTANTEAFF
TRBV2,TRBJ2-7,17,TRBD2,TGTGCCAGCAGTGAAGACAGACTAGCCCCTAGAACCTACGAGCAGTACTTC,CASSEDRLAPRTYEQYF